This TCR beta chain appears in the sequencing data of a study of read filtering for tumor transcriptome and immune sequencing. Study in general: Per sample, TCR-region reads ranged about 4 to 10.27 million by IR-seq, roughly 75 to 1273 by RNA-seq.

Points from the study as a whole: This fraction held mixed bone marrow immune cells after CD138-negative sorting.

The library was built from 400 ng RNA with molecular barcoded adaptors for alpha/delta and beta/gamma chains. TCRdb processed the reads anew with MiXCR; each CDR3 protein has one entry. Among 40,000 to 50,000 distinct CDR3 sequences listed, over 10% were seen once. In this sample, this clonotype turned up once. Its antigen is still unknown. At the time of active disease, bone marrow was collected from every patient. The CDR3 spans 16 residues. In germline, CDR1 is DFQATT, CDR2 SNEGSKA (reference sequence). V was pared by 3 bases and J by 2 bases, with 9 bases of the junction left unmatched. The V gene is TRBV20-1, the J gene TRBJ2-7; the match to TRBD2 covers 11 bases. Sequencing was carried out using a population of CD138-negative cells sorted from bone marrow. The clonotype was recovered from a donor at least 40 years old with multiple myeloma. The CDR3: CSASRLAGLPTYEQYF. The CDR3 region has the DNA TGCAGTGCTAGTCGACTAGCGGGATTACCAACCTACGAGCAGTACTTC.